The sequence of this T cell receptor beta chain was determined in a study of technical replicates of blood from four donors. Sequencing used immunoSEQ multiplex PCR; TCRdb keeps in-frame clones, though not all of them. The table shows around 56,000 clones, with 90% to 95% occurring only once. This CDR3 is 15 amino acids long. Trimming took 3 bases from V and 6 from J; bases not matched to a gene: 7. CDR1 is SGHTA and CDR2 is FQGNSA in the germline V gene. The clonotype originates from a human donor in good health. Some clones in this sample may be carry-over from other donors' samples. The V and J genes are TRBV7-2 and TRBJ1-5, with 8 positions matching TRBD1. Specimen: PBMCs. The chain's CDR3 is CASSLTGTGFQPQHF. The DNA of the CDR3 is TGTGCCAGCAGCTTGACCGGGACAGGATTTCAGCCCCAGCATTTT.